Each of the 4 T cell receptor beta chains below was sequenced from the same sample in a study of blood T cell repertoires in COVID-19 (dated by TCRdb to about 2020). Preparation of the library involved the immunoSEQ multiplex PCR assay. TCRdb limited this immuneACCESS table to in-frame rearrangements with V and J called. A share of clones is missing; checked studies link under half to unresolved V genes, and the rest is unexplained. The sample table lists roughly 32,000 clones, approximately 85% of them with a count of one. The top ten hold around 8.6% of the sample. The sequencing sample was made of peripheral blood. The receptors originated from an elderly man with active COVID-19.

The chain is built from TRBV4-1 and TRBJ1-1; TRBD1 matches at 8 bases. Germline-derived CDR1 and CDR2 are MGHRA and YSYEKL. The CDR3 spans 17 residues. With V trimmed by 1 base and J by 4 bases, 11 bases remained unmatched. In DNA, the CDR3 is TGCGCCAGCAGCCAAGGGGTGGGACAGGTCGGCGGCACTGAAGCTTTCTTT. This gives the protein CASSQGVGQVGGTEAFF.

The gene calls are TRBV10-3 and TRBJ1-1, with a tentative D call TRBD1 (5 bases). The CDR3 loop spans 13 amino acids. Trimming pared 4 bases from V and 2 bases from J, leaving 8 bases between. CDR1 is ENHRY, CDR2 SYGVKD, per germline. The CDR3 protein is CAISGGDNTEAFF. The CDR3 bases are TGTGCCATCAGTGGGGGGGACAACACTGAAGCTTTCTTT.

This chain connects TRBV6-5 to TRBJ2-1, with TRBD1 matching over 9 bases. Germline CDR1 MNHEY, CDR2 SVGAGI. V trimming: 7 bases; J trimming: 14 bases; junction bases outside the gene matches: 15. The CDR3 is made up of 14 amino acids. The CDR3 loop reads CASKPPGQGSVKFF. The CDR3 DNA reads TGTGCCAGCAAACCGCCGGGACAGGGTTCCGTCAAGTTCTTC.

The chain employs TRBV11-3 and TRBJ2-2; D gene unclear. CDR1 is SGHNT and CDR2 is YENEEA in the germline V gene. Between the trimmed V and J ends, which lost 3 bases and 5 bases, there was a span of 4 bases. The CDR3 length is 12 residues. The CDR3 loop reads CASSLRTGELFF. The CDR3 bases are TGTGCCAGCAGCTTGAGGACCGGGGAGCTGTTTTTT.